This T cell receptor (beta chain) was documented in a study of identical twins. Study-wide results and caveats: Whereas memory repertoires showed no such difference, abundant cord blood beta clonotypes carried fewer insertions. Models predicted less out-of-frame TCR alpha sharing in monozygotic twins than was found.

CDR3 size: 15 residues. Germline V gives CDR1 MNHEY, CDR2 SVGAGI. V lost 3 bases and J lost 7; bases outside the gene matches: 6. Points on this clonotype: What it binds is unknown.

TCRdb re-derived calls from the 5' RACE reads in MiXCR, one entry per CDR3 protein. The sample includes approximately 890,000 distinct CDR3 sequences, 9% to 15% of them seen just once. The same data also contributed to another study, on yellow fever vaccine responses in identical twins. That work contributes: In identical twins, vaccine T cell responses appeared partly shared and partly individual.

The chain joins TRBV6-5 to TRBJ1-6, with 7 bases identical to TRBD1. This TCR derives from a woman aged 18-29 years in good health. Sequenced input: PBMCs. In nucleotides, the CDR3 is TGTGCCAGCAGTTATCTCAACAGGGGCAATTCACCCCTCCACTTT. This sequence encodes CASSYLNRGNSPLHF.